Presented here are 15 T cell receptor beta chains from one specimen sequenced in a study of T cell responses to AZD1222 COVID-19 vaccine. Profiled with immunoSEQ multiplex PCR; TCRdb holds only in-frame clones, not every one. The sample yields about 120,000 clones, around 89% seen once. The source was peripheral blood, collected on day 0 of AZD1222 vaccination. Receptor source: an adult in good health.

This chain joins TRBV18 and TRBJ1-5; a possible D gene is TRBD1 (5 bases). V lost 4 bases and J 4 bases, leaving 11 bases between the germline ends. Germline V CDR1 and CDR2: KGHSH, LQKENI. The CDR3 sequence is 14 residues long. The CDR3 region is CASSLRQSNQPQHF. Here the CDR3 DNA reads TGTGCCAGCTCACTCCGACAGTCTAATCAGCCCCAGCATTTT.

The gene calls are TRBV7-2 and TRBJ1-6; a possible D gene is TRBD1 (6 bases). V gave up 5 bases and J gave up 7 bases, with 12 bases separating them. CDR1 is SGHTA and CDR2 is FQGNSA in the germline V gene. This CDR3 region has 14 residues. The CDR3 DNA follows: TGTGCCAGCAGCCCAATAACAGGGAATTCACCCCTCCACTTT. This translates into CASSPITGNSPLHF.

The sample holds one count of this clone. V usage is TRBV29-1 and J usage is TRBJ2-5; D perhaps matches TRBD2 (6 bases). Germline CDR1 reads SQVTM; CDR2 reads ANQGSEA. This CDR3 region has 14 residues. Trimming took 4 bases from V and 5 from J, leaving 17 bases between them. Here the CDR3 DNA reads TGCAGCGTTGTGCCCGCGGCGGGAAGGGAGACCCAGTACTTC. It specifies CSVVPAAGRETQYF.

The CDR3 is CASGPLAGYEQYF. The CDR3 coding sequence is TGTGCCAGCGGCCCTCTTGCAGGGTACGAGCAGTACTTC. The genes are TRBV7-6 and TRBJ2-7, with D possibly TRBD1 on 5 matching bases. Germline CDR1 and CDR2: SGHVS and FNYEAQ. V lost 8 bases, J lost 4 bases, and 15 bases lay in between. The length of the CDR3 is 13 residues.

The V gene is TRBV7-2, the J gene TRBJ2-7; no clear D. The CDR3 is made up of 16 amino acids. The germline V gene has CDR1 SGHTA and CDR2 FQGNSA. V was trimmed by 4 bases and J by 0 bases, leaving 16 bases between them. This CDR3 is CASSSGPRAHSYEQYF. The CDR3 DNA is TGTGCCAGCAGCTCCGGCCCCCGGGCCCACTCCTACGAGCAGTACTTC.

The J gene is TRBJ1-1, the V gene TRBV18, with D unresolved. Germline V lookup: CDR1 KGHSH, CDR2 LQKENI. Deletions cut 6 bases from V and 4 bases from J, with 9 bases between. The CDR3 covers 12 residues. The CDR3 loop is CASSALSTEAFF. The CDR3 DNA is TGTGCCAGCTCTGCCTTGAGCACTGAAGCTTTCTTT.

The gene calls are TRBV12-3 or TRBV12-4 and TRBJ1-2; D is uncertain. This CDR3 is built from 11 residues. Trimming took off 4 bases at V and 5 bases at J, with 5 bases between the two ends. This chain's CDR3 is CASSYAYGYTF. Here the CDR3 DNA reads TGTGCCAGCAGTTATGCGTATGGCTACACCTTC.

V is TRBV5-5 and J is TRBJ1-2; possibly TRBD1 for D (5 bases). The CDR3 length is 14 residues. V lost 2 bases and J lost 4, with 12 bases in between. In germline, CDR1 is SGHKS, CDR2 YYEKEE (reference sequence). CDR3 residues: CASSLKAGGYGYTF. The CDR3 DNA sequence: TGTGCCAGCAGCTTAAAGGCGGGGGGCTATGGCTACACCTTC.

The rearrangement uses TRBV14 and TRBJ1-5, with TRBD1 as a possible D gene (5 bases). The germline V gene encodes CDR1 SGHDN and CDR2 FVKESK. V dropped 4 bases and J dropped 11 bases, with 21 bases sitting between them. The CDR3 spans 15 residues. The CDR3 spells CASSLSGSHWVAQHF. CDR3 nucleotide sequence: TGTGCCAGCAGCCTATCAGGGAGCCACTGGGTGGCCCAGCATTTT.

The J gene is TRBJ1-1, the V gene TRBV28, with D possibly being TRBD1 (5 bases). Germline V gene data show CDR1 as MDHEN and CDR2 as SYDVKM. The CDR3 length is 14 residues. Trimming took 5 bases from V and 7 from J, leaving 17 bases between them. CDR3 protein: CASSPGTSTFEAFF. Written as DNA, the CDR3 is TGTGCCAGCAGTCCCGGGACCTCGACTTTTGAAGCTTTCTTT.

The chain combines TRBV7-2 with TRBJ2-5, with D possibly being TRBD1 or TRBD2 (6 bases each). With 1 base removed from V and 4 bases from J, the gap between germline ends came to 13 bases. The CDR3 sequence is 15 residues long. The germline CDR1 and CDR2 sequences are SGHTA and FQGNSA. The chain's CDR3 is CASSLVRGARETQYF. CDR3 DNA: TGTGCCAGCAGCTTAGTAAGGGGGGCGCGAGAGACCCAGTACTTC. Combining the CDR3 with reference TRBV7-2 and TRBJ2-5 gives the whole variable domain GAGVSQSPSNKVTEKGKDVELRCDPISGHTALYWYRQSLGQGLEFLIYFQGNSAPDKSGLPSDRFSAERTGGSVSTLTIQRTQQEDSAVYLCASSLVRGARETQYFGPGTRLLVL.

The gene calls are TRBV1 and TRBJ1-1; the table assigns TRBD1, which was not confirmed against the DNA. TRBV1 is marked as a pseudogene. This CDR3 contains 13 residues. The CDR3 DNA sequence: TGCACCAGCAGCCAAGGACAGGGGACTGAAGCTTTCTTT. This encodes CTSSQGQGTEAFF.

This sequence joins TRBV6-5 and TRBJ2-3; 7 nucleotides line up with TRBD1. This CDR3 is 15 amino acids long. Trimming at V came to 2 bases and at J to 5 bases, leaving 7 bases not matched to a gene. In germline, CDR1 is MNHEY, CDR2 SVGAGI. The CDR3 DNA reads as TGTGCCAGCAGTTACGGACAGGCCCCGGGAGATACGCAGTATTTT. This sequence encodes CASSYGQAPGDTQYF.

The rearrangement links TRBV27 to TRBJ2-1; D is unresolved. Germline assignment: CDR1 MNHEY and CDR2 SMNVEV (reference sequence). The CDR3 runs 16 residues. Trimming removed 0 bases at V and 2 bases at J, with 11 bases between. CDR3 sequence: CASSLSRSPPYNEQFF. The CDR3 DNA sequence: TGTGCCAGCAGTTTATCCAGGTCACCCCCCTACAATGAGCAGTTCTTC.

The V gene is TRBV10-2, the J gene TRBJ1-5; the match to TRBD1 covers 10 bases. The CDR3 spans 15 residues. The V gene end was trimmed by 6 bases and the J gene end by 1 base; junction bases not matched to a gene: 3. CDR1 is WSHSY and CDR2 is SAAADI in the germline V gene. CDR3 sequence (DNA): TGCGCCAGCAGAGGGACAGGGGCGAGCAATCAGCCCCAGCATTTT. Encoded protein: CASRGTGASNQPQHF.